This T cell receptor beta chain was recorded in a study of CD8 T cells in ankylosing spondylitis. Molecular-barcoded quantitative 5'-RACE produced these TCR beta libraries. Each CDR3 protein is one row after TCRdb ran MiXCR on the 5' RACE reads. Counted here are about 96,000 distinct CDR3 sequences, around 25% occurring once; the ten biggest clones make up roughly 59%. Trimming took off 1 base at V and 2 bases at J, with 6 bases between the two ends. Looked up from germline, CDR1 is SGHRS and CDR2 is YFSETQ. This CDR3 is 14 amino acids long. A few counts support this clonotype. The antigen is not known. Findings and caveats of the study: Within ankylosing spondylitis blood, a TCR beta motif made up of roughly eight highly homologous variants appeared to be characteristic. The authors found the disease-linked clones to be CD8+ and relatively rare in peripheral blood.

This receptor was obtained from a male donor with ankylosing spondylitis or in good health (not recorded which). Sequences were obtained from blood, either unsorted or a sorted T cell fraction (not recorded which). The chain employs TRBV5-1 and TRBJ2-2; D unclear. The CDR3 reads CASSLMVNTGELFF. For the CDR3, the DNA is TGCGCCAGCAGCTTGATGGTTAACACCGGGGAGCTGTTTTTT.